These 10 T cell receptor beta chains share one sample of origin, sequenced in a study of CD8 T cells in ankylosing spondylitis. TCRdb called the 5' RACE reads again in MiXCR, with one record for every CDR3 protein. The sample includes some 840,000 distinct CDR3 sequences, about 11% seen only once; the top ten take roughly 0.51%. The antigens for these receptors are not known. Findings and caveats of the study: A TCR beta motif of fewer than 10 highly homologous variants seemed to mark ankylosing spondylitis blood.

Specimen: blood, either unsorted or a sorted T cell fraction (not recorded which). Every receptor here comes from a male donor with ankylosing spondylitis.

The chain recombines TRBV9 with TRBJ2-6; no firm D call. With 9 bases removed from V and 0 bases from J, the gap between germline ends came to 22 bases. This CDR3 is 18 amino acids long. Germline values: CDR1 SGDLS, CDR2 YYNGEE. CDR3 in amino acids: CAIRKVTYEYSGANVLTF. The CDR3 DNA reads as TGTGCCATCCGAAAGGTAACGTATGAATACTCTGGGGCCAACGTCCTGACTTTC.

This clonotype came up a few times. J is TRBJ1-4 and V is TRBV29-1; D not certain. Germline CDR1 SQVTM, CDR2 ANQGSEA. The CDR3 loop spans 9 amino acids. V dropped 8 bases and J dropped 8 bases, with 6 bases sitting between them. CDR3 DNA: TGCAGCCCCTGGGAAAAACTGTTTTTT. It codes for CSPWEKLFF.

At least ten counts were recorded for this clonotype. The chain is built from TRBV5-1 and TRBJ2-1, with no clear D. This CDR3 spans 14 amino acids. Trimming pared 5 bases from V and 6 bases from J, leaving 15 bases between. In germline, CDR1 is SGHRS, CDR2 YFSETQ. The CDR3 region is CASRSEPALNEQFF. In DNA, the CDR3 is TGCGCCAGCAGGAGTGAGCCAGCGCTCAATGAGCAGTTCTTC.

This clonotype appeared a few times. This chain links TRBV28 with TRBJ1-4, with D perhaps TRBD1 (5 bases). The ends were cut back, 4 bases at V and 0 bases at J, with 15 bases in the middle. The CDR3 totals 17 residues. Germline V gene sequence: CDR1 MDHEN, CDR2 SYDVKM. The CDR3 region has the DNA TGTGCCAGCAGTTCCCCGGGGGATTCGGCAACTAATGAAAAACTGTTTTTT. It is translated as CASSSPGDSATNEKLFF.

This clonotype came up many times. The chain is built from TRBV20-1 and TRBJ2-5; 9 nucleotides match TRBD2. With V trimmed by 6 bases and J by 3 bases, 2 bases remained unmatched. CDR3 length equals 12 residues. Germline V gives CDR1 DFQATT, CDR2 SNEGSKA (reference sequence). The CDR3 spells CSAGTSKETQYF. The CDR3 DNA follows: TGCAGTGCCGGGACTAGCAAAGAGACCCAGTACTTC.

The chain is built from TRBV20-1 and TRBJ2-7; perhaps TRBD2 as D (5 bases). V lost 2 bases to trimming and J lost 7 bases, with 15 bases between them. The germline CDR1 and CDR2 sequences are DFQATT and SNEGSKA (reference sequence). CDR3 length equals 13 residues. The CDR3 spells CSARNVRTGEQYF. The CDR3 nucleotides are TGCAGTGCTAGAAACGTACGTACGGGGGAGCAGTACTTC.

This clonotype was seen a few times. The chain recombines TRBV29-1 with TRBJ1-1; D call uncertain. The CDR3 totals 15 residues. The ends were cut back, 1 base at V and 3 bases at J, with 15 bases in the middle. From germline, CDR1 is SQVTM and CDR2 ANQGSEA. This CDR3 is CSVEGPGGRYTEAFF. The CDR3 DNA sequence: TGCAGCGTTGAAGGTCCTGGCGGGAGATACACTGAAGCTTTCTTT.

The chain uses TRBV6-6 and TRBJ2-5; D is unclear. The V end was cut by 6 bases, the J end by 3 bases, with 11 bases between. Germline V gene lookup returns CDR1 MNHNY and CDR2 SVGAGI (reference sequence). The CDR3 is 13 residues long. The CDR3 DNA reads TGTGCCAGCAGCCAGCCCAGTAAAGAGACCCAGTACTTC. The encoded protein is CASSQPSKETQYF.

The rearrangement joins TRBV28 to TRBJ2-1; TRBD1 aligns across 7 bases. The CDR3 sequence is 18 residues long. Trimming cost V 6 bases and J 1 base; bases outside gene matches: 15. Per germline, CDR1 MDHEN and CDR2 SYDVKM. The CDR3 bases are TGTGCCAGCAGCCGAGCCAATTTACAGGGGAGATCCTACAATGAGCAGTTCTTC. Translation: CASSRANLQGRSYNEQFF.

This chain's CDR3 is CASRGAGRTDTQYF. The CDR3 DNA reads as TGTGCCAGTCGGGGCGCAGGGAGAACAGATACGCAGTATTTT. This chain links TRBV6-2 or TRBV6-3 with TRBJ2-3; D is perhaps TRBD1 or TRBD2 (5 bases each). Trimming shortened V by 9 bases and J by 3 bases, and 16 bases separated the two germline ends. The V gene's germline CDR1 is MNHEY and CDR2 SVGEGT. CDR3 length equals 14 residues.